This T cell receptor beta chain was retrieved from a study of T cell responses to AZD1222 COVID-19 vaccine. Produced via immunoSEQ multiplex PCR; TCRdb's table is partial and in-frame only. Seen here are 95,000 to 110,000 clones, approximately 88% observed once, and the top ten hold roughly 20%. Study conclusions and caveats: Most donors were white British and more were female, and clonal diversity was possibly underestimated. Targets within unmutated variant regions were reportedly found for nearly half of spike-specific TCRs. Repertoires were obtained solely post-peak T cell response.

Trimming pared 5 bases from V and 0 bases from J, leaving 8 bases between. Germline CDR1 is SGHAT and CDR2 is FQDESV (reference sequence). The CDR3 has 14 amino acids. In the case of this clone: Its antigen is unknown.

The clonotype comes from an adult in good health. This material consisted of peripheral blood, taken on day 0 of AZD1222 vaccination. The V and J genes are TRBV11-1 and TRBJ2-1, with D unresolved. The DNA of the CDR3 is TGTGCCAGCAGCGGAAGGATCTCCTACAATGAGCAGTTCTTC. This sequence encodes CASSGRISYNEQFF. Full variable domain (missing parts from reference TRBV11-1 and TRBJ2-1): EAEVAQSPRYKITEKSQAVAFWCDPISGHATLYWYRQILGQGPELLVQFQDESVVDDSQLPKDRFSAERLKGVDSTLKIQPAELGDSAMYLCASSGRISYNEQFFGPGTRLTVL.